This T cell receptor (beta chain) was captured by sequencing in a study of OX40 agonist ivuxolimab in advanced cancers. Study-wide context: Patients received ivuxolimab, an agonistic anti-OX40 (CD134) antibody. Every 2 weeks, patients received ivuxolimab intravenously, dosed at 0.01 to 10 mg/kg. Dose-escalation patients had hepatocellular carcinoma, melanoma, renal cell or head and neck cancer. General study points: Antigen specificity was not determined for the expanded peripheral T cells.

With respect to this clone: Its target is unknown.

Sequencing used immunoSEQ multiplex PCR; TCRdb keeps in-frame clones, though not all of them. Of about 90,000 clones in the sample, 85% to 90% were seen once. CDR1 is SQVTM and CDR2 is ANQGSEA in the germline V gene. V was cut by 6 bases and J by 0 bases, with 11 bases left in between. CDR3 length: 13 residues. The input for sequencing was CD4+ or CD8+ T cells sorted from blood, taken in a trial of the OX40 agonist ivuxolimab. The chain uses TRBV29-1 and TRBJ1-1; D might be TRBD1 (6 bases). This clonotype was sampled from an adult with an advanced solid tumor such as melanoma, head and neck, liver or kidney cancer. In DNA, the CDR3 is TGCAGCGTCGCAGGGGCGATGAACACTGAAGCTTTCTTT. It specifies CSVAGAMNTEAFF.